This record looks at one T cell receptor (beta chain) sequence and its context. The data were taken from a study of CD8+CD57+ T cells in acquired aplastic anemia. At the level of the study: Healthy donors had, on average, around 11 million reads for their CD4+ cells.

Using genomic DNA as the template, TCR beta VDJ and CDR3 profiling was carried out. TCRdb re-derived calls from the reads in MiXCR, one entry per CDR3 protein. The sample holds around 150,000 distinct CDR3 sequences; about 48% are singletons and the top ten take 1.1%. Looked up from germline, CDR1 is ENHRY and CDR2 is SYGVKD. The CDR3 is 14 residues long. Trimming cost V 6 bases and J 1 base, with 13 bases left between them. This sequence joins TRBV10-3 and TRBJ2-7; D may be TRBD1 (6 bases). The sequenced material came from sorted CD4+, CD8+, or CD8+CD57+ T cells (not recorded which) from PBMCs. The source is a human donor in good health. As DNA, the CDR3 is TGTGCCATCAGAGCCGCTACAGGGTCCTACGAGCAGTACTTC. Translated: CAIRAATGSYEQYF.